Listed here are 8 T cell receptor beta chains from one sample, sequenced in a study of cytomegalovirus exposure and HLA in healthy donors. It was with 60 Vbeta and 13 Jbeta primers that the PCR ran. TCRdb's copy holds only in-frame clones and misses some; the assay was immunoSEQ multiplex PCR. Here the sample spans approximately 160,000 clones, roughly 80% being singletons. Material: PBMCs. Receptors originate from a man aged 25-45 years in good health and CMV-seropositive.

V and J are TRBV7-8 and TRBJ1-3; D not certain. Trimming removed 5 bases at V and 11 bases at J, with 22 bases between. Germline values: CDR1 SGHVS, CDR2 FQNEAQ. This CDR3 has 15 amino acids. CDR3 DNA: TGTGCCAGCAGCAGTGTTCCCGAGGGCAGAAGCGCCATATATTTT. Translation: CASSSVPEGRSAIYF. Looking up the rest from reference TRBV7-8 and TRBJ1-3 gives the full variable domain: GAGVSQSPRYKVAKRGQDVALRCDPISGHVSLFWYQQALGQGPEFLTYFQNEAQLDKSGLPSDRFFAERPEGSVSTLKIQRTQQEDSAVYLCASSSVPEGRSAIYFGEGSWLTVV.

J is TRBJ1-6 and V is TRBV12-5; D gene uncertain. CDR1 is LGHNT, CDR2 FRNRAP, per germline. Trimming left V 4 bases short and J 1 base short, with 8 bases between. The CDR3 covers 15 residues. CDR3 bases: TGTGCTAGTGGTTCCTCCGGGTCCTATAATTCACCCCTCCACTTT. Amino acid sequence: CASGSSGSYNSPLHF.

The chain links TRBV7-9 to TRBJ2-5; TRBD1 is a possible D gene (5 bases). This CDR3 comprises 15 residues. V was cut by 4 bases and J by 7 bases, with 19 bases left in between. Per germline, CDR1 SEHNR and CDR2 FQNEAQ (reference sequence). CDR3 loop: CASSSVYGAGGTQYF. The CDR3 bases are TGTGCCAGCAGCTCTGTGTATGGGGCCGGTGGGACCCAGTACTTC.

The V and J genes are TRBV5-4 and TRBJ2-1; 11 positions agree with TRBD2. Unmatched junction bases numbered 12, after V lost 4 bases and J lost 3 bases. This CDR3 has 18 amino acids. In germline, CDR1 is SGHNT, CDR2 YYREEE (reference sequence). CDR3 sequence (DNA): TGTGCCAGCAGCCGGGAGCCGACCGGGACTAGCGGCTACAATGAGCAGTTCTTC. Protein sequence: CASSREPTGTSGYNEQFF.

This clone was found a few times. The J gene is TRBJ2-2, the V gene TRBV6-6, with D possibly TRBD2 on 6 matching bases. V lost 5 bases, J lost 2 bases, and 12 bases lay in between. This CDR3 region has 15 residues. Germline values: CDR1 MNHNY, CDR2 SVGAGI (reference sequence). The CDR3 bases are TGTGCCAGCAGTCGGGACTCCGGAAACACCGGGGAGCTGTTTTTT. This gives the protein CASSRDSGNTGELFF.

In this sample, this clone turned up once. Other DNA sequences in this sample translate to the same CDR3. This chain's CDR3 is CASRAPAGNTEAFF. Here the CDR3 DNA reads TGTGCCAGCAGGGCCCCGGCGGGGAACACTGAAGCTTTCTTT. This rearrangement joins TRBV6-1 to TRBJ1-1, with D hard to call. V was trimmed by 6 bases and J by 1 base, leaving 12 bases between them. Germline loops: CDR1 MNHNS, CDR2 SASEGT. The CDR3 runs 14 residues.

The chain uses TRBV27 and TRBJ2-5; 7 positions match TRBD2. Trimming took 6 bases from V and 2 from J; bases not matched to a gene: 12. CDR3 size: 16 residues. Germline CDR1 reads MNHEY; CDR2 reads SMNVEV (reference sequence). The CDR3 loop reads CASRASGTIIQETQYF. The CDR3 bases are TGTGCCAGCAGGGCCTCCGGGACTATCATTCAAGAGACCCAGTACTTC.

This sequence joins TRBV4-2 and TRBJ2-5, with 7 bases that match TRBD1. CDR1 is LGHNA, CDR2 YNFKEQ, per germline. The CDR3 loop spans 15 amino acids. After removal of 3 bases from V and 1 base from J, the junction contained 5 bases not matched to a gene. This chain's CDR3 is CASSHRDRAQETQYF. The CDR3 DNA reads TGTGCCAGCAGCCATCGTGACAGGGCCCAAGAGACCCAGTACTTC.